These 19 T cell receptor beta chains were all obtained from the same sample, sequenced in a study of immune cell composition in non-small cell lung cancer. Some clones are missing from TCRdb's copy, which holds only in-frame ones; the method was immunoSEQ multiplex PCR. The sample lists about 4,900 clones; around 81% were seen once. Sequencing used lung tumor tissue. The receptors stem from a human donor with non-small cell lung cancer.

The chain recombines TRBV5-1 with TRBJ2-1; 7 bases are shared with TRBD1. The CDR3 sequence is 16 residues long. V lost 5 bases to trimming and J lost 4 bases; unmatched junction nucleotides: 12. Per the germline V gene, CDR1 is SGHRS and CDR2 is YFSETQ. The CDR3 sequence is CASSRGAQGIYNEQFF. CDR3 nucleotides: TGCGCCAGCAGTCGAGGTGCACAGGGGATTTACAATGAGCAGTTCTTC.

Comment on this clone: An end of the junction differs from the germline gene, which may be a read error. The CDR3 DNA follows: TGTGCCCGGAGGGATAAGGGGGCTCCGGACACCATATATTTT. Its translation is CARRDKGAPDTIYF. The V and J genes are TRBV30 and TRBJ1-3, with 7 bases that match TRBD1. This CDR3 is 14 amino acids long. Germline V gives CDR1 GTSNPN, CDR2 SVGIG (reference sequence).

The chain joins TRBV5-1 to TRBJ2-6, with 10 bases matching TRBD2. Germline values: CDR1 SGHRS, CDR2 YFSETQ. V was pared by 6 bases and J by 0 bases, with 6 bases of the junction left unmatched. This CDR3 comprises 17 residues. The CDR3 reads CASTSSGRLSGANVLTF. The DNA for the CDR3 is TGCGCCAGCACTTCTAGCGGGAGACTCTCTGGGGCCAACGTCCTGACTTTC. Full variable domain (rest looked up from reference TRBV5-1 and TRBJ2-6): KAGVTQTPRYLIKTRGQQVTLSCSPISGHRSVSWYQQTPGQGLQFLFEYFSETQRNKGNFPGRFSGRQFSNSRSEMNVSTLELGDSALYLCASTSSGRLSGANVLTFGAGSRLTVL.

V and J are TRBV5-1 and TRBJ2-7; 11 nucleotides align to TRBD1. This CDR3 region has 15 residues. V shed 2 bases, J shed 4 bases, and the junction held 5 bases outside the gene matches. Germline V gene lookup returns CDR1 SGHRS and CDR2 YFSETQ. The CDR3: CASSFRTGGVYEQYF. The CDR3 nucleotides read TGCGCCAGCAGCTTCAGGACAGGGGGCGTTTACGAGCAGTACTTC.

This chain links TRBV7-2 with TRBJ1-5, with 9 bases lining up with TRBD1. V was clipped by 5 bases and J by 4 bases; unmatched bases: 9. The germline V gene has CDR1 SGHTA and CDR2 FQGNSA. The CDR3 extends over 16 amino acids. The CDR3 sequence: CASSPQGQGRNQPQHF. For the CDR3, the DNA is TGTGCCAGCAGCCCACAAGGACAGGGGCGAAATCAGCCCCAGCATTTT.

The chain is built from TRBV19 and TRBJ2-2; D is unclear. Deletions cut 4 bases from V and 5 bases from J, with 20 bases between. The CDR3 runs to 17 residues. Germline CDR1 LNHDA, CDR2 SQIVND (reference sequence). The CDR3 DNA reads TGTGCCAGTAGTACCGGCGTGCTAGTCGGTGGGACCGGGGAGCTGTTTTTT. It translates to CASSTGVLVGGTGELFF.

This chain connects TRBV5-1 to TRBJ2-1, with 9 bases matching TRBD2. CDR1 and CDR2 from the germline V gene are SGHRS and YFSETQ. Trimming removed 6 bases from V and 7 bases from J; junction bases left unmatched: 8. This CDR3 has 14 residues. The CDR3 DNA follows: TGCGCCAGCATTCGTAGCGGGGGTGAGAATGAGCAGTTCTTC. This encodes CASIRSGGENEQFF.

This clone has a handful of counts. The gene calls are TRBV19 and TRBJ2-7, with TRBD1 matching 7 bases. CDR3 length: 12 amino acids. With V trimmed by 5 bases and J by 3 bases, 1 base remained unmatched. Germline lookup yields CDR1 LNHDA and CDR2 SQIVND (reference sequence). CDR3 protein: CASSRDSYEQYF. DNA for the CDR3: TGTGCCAGTAGTCGGGACAGCTACGAGCAGTACTTC.

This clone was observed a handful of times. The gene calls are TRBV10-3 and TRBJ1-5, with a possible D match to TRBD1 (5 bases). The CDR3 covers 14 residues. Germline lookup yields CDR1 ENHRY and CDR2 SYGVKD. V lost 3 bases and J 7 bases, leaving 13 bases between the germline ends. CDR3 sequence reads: CAISDYGGGQPQHF. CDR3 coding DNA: TGTGCCATCAGTGACTACGGGGGAGGACAGCCCCAGCATTTT.

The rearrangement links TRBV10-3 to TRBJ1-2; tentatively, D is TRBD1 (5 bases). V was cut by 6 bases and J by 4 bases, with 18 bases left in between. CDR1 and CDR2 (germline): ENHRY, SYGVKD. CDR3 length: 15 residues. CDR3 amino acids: CAIRVAGTPSYGYTF. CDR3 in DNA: TGTGCCATCAGAGTAGCCGGGACTCCTTCCTATGGCTACACCTTC.

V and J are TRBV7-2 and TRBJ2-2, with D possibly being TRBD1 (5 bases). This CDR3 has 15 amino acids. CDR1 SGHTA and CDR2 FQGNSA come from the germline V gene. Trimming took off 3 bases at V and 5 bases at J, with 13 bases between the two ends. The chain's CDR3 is CASSLGQGRTGELFF. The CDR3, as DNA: TGTGCCAGCAGCTTGGGGCAGGGCAGAACCGGGGAGCTGTTTTTT.

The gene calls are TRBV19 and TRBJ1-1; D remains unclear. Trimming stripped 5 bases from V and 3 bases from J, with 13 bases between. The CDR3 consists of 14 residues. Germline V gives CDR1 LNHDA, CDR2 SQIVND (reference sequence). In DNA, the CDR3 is TGTGCCAGTAGTCTCCGCCGAGCCGACACTGAAGCTTTCTTT. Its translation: CASSLRRADTEAFF.

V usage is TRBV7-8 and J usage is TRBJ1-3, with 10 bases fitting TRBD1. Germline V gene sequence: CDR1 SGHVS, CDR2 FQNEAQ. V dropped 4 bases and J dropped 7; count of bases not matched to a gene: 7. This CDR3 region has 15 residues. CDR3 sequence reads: CASSSRTGGTNTIYF. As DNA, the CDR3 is TGTGCCAGCAGCTCACGGACAGGGGGAACCAACACCATATATTTT.

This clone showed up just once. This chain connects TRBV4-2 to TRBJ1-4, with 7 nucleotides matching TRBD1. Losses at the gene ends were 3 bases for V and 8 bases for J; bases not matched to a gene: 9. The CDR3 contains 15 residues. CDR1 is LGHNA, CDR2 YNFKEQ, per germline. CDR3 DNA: TGTGCCAGCAGCCAGGACGACAGGGTTCGAGAAAAACTGTTTTTT. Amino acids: CASSQDDRVREKLFF.

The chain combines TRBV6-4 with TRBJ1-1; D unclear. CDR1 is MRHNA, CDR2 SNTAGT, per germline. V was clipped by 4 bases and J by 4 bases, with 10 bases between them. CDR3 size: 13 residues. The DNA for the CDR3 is TGTGCCAGCAGTGTAGGACGGGGCACTGAAGCTTTCTTT. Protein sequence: CASSVGRGTEAFF.

CDR3 DNA: TGTGCCAGCAGCTTAGTAGGACTAGCGGGCAATGAGCAGTTCTTC. Its translation is CASSLVGLAGNEQFF. The chain combines TRBV7-2 with TRBJ2-1; 11 bases match TRBD2. This CDR3 spans 15 amino acids. V lost 1 base and J lost 6; bases outside the gene matches: 2. Per the germline V gene, CDR1 is SGHTA and CDR2 is FQGNSA.

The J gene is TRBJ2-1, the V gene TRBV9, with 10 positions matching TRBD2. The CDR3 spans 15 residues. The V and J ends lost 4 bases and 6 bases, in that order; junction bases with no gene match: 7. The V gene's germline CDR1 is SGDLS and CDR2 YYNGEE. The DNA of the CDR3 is TGTGCCAGCAGCAGAGCGGGGGGGCATTCCAATGAGCAGTTCTTC. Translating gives CASSRAGGHSNEQFF.

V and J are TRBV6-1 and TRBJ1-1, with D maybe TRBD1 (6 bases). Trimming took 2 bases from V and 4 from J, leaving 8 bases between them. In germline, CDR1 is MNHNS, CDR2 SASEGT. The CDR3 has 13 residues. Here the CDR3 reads CASSEQGLTEAFF. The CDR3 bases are TGTGCCAGCAGTGAACAGGGGCTCACTGAAGCTTTCTTT.

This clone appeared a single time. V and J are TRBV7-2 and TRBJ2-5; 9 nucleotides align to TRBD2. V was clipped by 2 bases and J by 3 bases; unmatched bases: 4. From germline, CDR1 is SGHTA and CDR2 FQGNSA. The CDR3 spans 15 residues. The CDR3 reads CASSLWASGEETQYF. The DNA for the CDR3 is TGTGCCAGCAGCTTATGGGCTAGCGGGGAAGAGACCCAGTACTTC.